Detailed here is one TCR beta chain. What it recognizes is unknown. The entry originates in a study of blood T cells in healthy people across ages. General study points: Diversity was higher, and naive CD4+ cells more numerous, in long-lived donors than in aged donors.

It was with a sample-barcoded 5' primer and a J-beta primer mix that a second PCR of roughly 7 to 12 cycles was run. TCRdb re-called the 5' RACE reads with MiXCR, one entry per CDR3 protein. The sample consists of 700,000 or so distinct CDR3 sequences, over 20% of them appearing once. V lost 7 bases, J lost 10 bases, and 11 bases lay in between. Germline V CDR1 and CDR2: SNHLY, FYNNEI. The CDR3 is 11 amino acids. The TCR sequence derives from a man between 65 and 79 years old in good health. The chain has TRBV2 and TRBJ2-1; a weak D match, TRBD1 (6 bases). The sequenced sample consisted of blood. CDR3 sequence: CASTRDTEQFF. For the CDR3, the DNA is TGTGCCAGCACTAGGGACACCGAGCAGTTCTTC.